These T cell receptor beta chains were read from a single sample in a study of cytomegalovirus exposure and HLA in healthy donors. Assay: immunoSEQ multiplex PCR; the TCRdb copy retains only in-frame clones and omits some. Of over 150,000 clones in the sample, roughly 85% were seen once. The sequenced material came from PBMCs. The receptor source for this set is a woman between 45 and 60 years old in good health and CMV-seronegative. Each CDR3 is given with its conserved first and last residue. The D gene is left open where the match is weak.

v_gene,d_gene,j_gene,CDR3aa,CDR3nt
TRBV7-3,NA,TRBJ1-2,CASSPSGTDSFNYGYTF,TGTGCCAGCAGCCCCAGCGGGACGGACTCTTTTAACTATGGCTACACCTTC
TRBV11-2,TRBD1,TRBJ2-7,CASSSGQGGFEQYF,TGTGCCAGCAGCTCCGGACAGGGGGGATTCGAGCAGTACTTC
TRBV18,NA,TRBJ2-5,CASSPRGDRQETQYF,TGTGCCAGCTCACCACGCGGGGACAGACAAGAGACCCAGTACTTC
TRBV7-8,NA,TRBJ2-1,CASSLVSGYNEQFF,TGTGCCAGCAGCTTAGTTTCCGGCTACAATGAGCAGTTCTTC
TRBV9,NA,TRBJ2-2,CASSVDAGTGELFF,TGTGCCAGCAGCGTAGACGCAGGTACCGGGGAGCTGTTTTTT
TRBV5-1,TRBD1,TRBJ1-1,CASSLAGTGGGTEAFF,TGCGCCAGCAGCTTGGCCGGGACAGGGGGAGGCACTGAAGCTTTCTTT
TRBV5-8,TRBD1,TRBJ1-5,CASSLGQARHQPQHF,TGTGCCAGCAGTCTCGGACAGGCTAGGCATCAGCCCCAGCATTTT
TRBV4-1,NA,TRBJ2-1,CASSQVEGGFSYNEQFF,TGCGCCAGCAGCCAAGTGGAAGGAGGGTTCTCCTACAATGAGCAGTTCTTC
TRBV7-2,NA,TRBJ2-5,CASLFSERLAPYF,TGTGCCAGCCTCTTCTCGGAGAGGCTAGCTCCTTACTTC
TRBV6-1,NA,TRBJ1-4,CATLGGALGEKLFF,TGTGCCACGCTCGGAGGGGCTTTAGGTGAAAAACTGTTTTTT